The 22 T cell receptor beta chains below all came from one sample that was sequenced in a study of breast tumors, draining lymph nodes, adjacent tissues listed by TCRdb under 2016. Libraries were prepared through multiplex PCR. The sequencer listed for this sample is Illumina HiSeq 2000. The public reads were reanalyzed by TCRdb: fastp trimming at Q25, MiXCR alignment, in-frame beta chains only. CDR3 protein sequences are deduplicated, and each keeps its most common genes and DNA. Counted in this sample were tens of thousands of distinct CDR3 sequences; approximately 45% of them appeared once. The top ten clones comprise roughly a tenth of the sample. The sequencing input was breast tumor tissue. The receptors derive from a female donor with breast cancer. Some clones in this sample may be carry-over from other donors' samples.

This CDR3 reads CGSTVNYNEQFF. For the CDR3, the DNA is TGCGGCTCGACAGTCAATTATAATGAGCAGTTCTTC. The chain has TRBV29-1 and TRBJ2-1; TRBD1 is a possible D gene (5 bases). Germline CDR1 is SQVTM and CDR2 is ANQGSEA. The CDR3 contains 12 residues.

This clonotype came up many times. V gene TRBV19 combines with J gene TRBJ2-2; weak D call: TRBD1 (5 bases). The CDR3 covers 14 residues. Germline V CDR1 and CDR2: LNHDA, SQIVND (reference sequence). Trimming took off 7 bases at V and 7 bases at J, with 16 bases between the two ends. The CDR3 spells CASTQGDTFGELFF. The CDR3 coding sequence is TGTGCCAGTACCCAGGGTGACACGTTCGGGGAGCTGTTTTTT.

The table lists this clonotype with a count of one. The V call is TRBV3-1, the J call TRBJ2-4; no clear D gene. Germline values: CDR1 LGHDT, CDR2 YNNKEL (reference sequence). This CDR3 has 14 residues. V gave up 8 bases and J gave up 1 base, with 12 bases separating them. CDR3 DNA sequence: TGTGCCAGCGGCAGCTTCGGGGCCAAAAACATTCAGTACTTC. The encoded protein is CASGSFGAKNIQYF.

This clonotype was observed a handful of times. The chain combines TRBV18 with TRBJ2-1; tentatively, D is TRBD2 (5 bases). This CDR3 region has 16 residues. Germline V gene sequence: CDR1 KGHSH, CDR2 LQKENI. Trimming shortened V by 2 bases and J by 0 bases, and 11 bases separated the two germline ends. This CDR3 is CASSPAQRLSYNEQFF. The CDR3 DNA reads TGTGCCAGCTCACCAGCCCAGCGGCTCTCCTACAATGAGCAGTTCTTC.

In its sample, this clonotype was seen many times. The J gene is TRBJ2-7, the V gene TRBV6-6; perhaps TRBD2 as D (5 bases). The CDR3 is 17 residues long. In germline, CDR1 is MNHNY, CDR2 SVGAGI (reference sequence). The germline V and J ends were trimmed by 6 bases and 0 bases, with 21 bases remaining between them. The CDR3 spells CASRDHSPSRSSYEQYF. The DNA of the CDR3 is TGTGCCAGCAGGGACCACAGCCCTAGCCGAAGCTCCTACGAGCAGTACTTC.

Ten or more counts support this clonotype. The chain joins TRBV30 to TRBJ2-3; D may match TRBD1 or TRBD2 (5 bases each). Germline loops: CDR1 GTSNPN, CDR2 SVGIG (reference sequence). This CDR3 contains 12 residues. The V gene lost 5 bases and the J gene lost 8 bases, with 14 bases spanning the gap. DNA of the CDR3: TGTGCCTGGGACGGGGCAGGAGGTACGCAGTATTTT. It translates to CAWDGAGGTQYF.

This clonotype was detected many times. The chain uses TRBV7-9 and TRBJ1-1; a weak D match, TRBD1 (5 bases). Germline-derived CDR1 and CDR2 are SEHNR and FQNEAQ (reference sequence). V was clipped by 2 bases and J by 0 bases, with 7 bases between them. This CDR3 has 14 amino acids. Here the CDR3 DNA reads TGTGCCAGCAGCTTATCAGGGATGAACACTGAAGCTTTCTTT. Protein sequence: CASSLSGMNTEAFF.

V gene TRBV29-1 combines with J gene TRBJ1-2; D unresolved. Per germline, CDR1 SQVTM and CDR2 ANQGSEA. The CDR3 extends over 14 amino acids. V lost 6 bases to trimming and J lost 1 base, with 15 bases between them. CDR3 sequence (DNA): TGCAGCGTCAAACCGGCAGTCATTAACTATGGCTACACCTTC. Translating gives CSVKPAVINYGYTF.

As DNA, the CDR3 is TGTGCCAGCAGCGTATCGGGTAGGGGCGGAGGCTACACCTTC. It codes for CASSVSGRGGGYTF. The chain links TRBV28 to TRBJ1-2; D possibly corresponds to TRBD1 (5 bases). Germline assignment: CDR1 MDHEN and CDR2 SYDVKM. CDR3 size: 14 residues. The V end was cut by 6 bases, the J end by 8 bases, with 19 bases between.

CDR3 sequence reads: CSATGGLAGVGEQYF. The CDR3 DNA follows: TGCAGTGCCACCGGAGGACTAGCGGGAGTAGGCGAGCAGTACTTC. The chain has TRBV20-1 and TRBJ2-7, with 13 bases lining up with TRBD2. Germline-derived CDR1 and CDR2 are DFQATT and SNEGSKA (reference sequence). V was pared by 6 bases and J by 6 bases, with 11 bases of the junction left unmatched. The CDR3 loop spans 15 amino acids.

This clonotype was seen many times. The chain combines TRBV25-1 with TRBJ1-6; 7 positions agree with TRBD1. Germline V gene lookup returns CDR1 MGHDK and CDR2 SYGVNS. V lost 6 bases to trimming and J lost 10 bases; unmatched junction nucleotides: 12. The CDR3 extends over 15 amino acids. The CDR3 nucleotides are TGTGCCAGCAGAGGAGGAGGGGGCAGAGAGTCACCCCTCCACTTT. It codes for CASRGGGGRESPLHF. Supplemented by reference TRBV25-1 and TRBJ1-6, the full variable domain reads EADIYQTPRYLVIGTGKKITLECSQTMGHDKMYWYQQDPGMELHLIHYSYGVNSTEKGDLSSESTVSRIRTEHFPLTLESARPSHTSQYLCASRGGGGRESPLHFGNGTRLTVT.

This clonotype counts as large. The chain links TRBV2 to TRBJ1-2; 7 bases line up with TRBD1. Germline V lookup: CDR1 SNHLY, CDR2 FYNNEI. The CDR3 length is 12 residues. J was trimmed by 6 bases and V by 5 bases; bases with no gene match: 3. CDR3 in amino acids: CASSLQGNGYTF. CDR3 nucleotides: TGTGCCAGCAGTTTACAGGGGAATGGCTACACCTTC.

The chain is built from TRBV12-3 or TRBV12-4 and TRBJ1-2; 10 bases are a match to TRBD1. The ends lost 7 bases at V and 13 bases at J; junction bases unmatched: 9. The CDR3 loop spans 12 amino acids. CDR3 sequence: CASTRTGGIPTF. The CDR3 DNA sequence: TGTGCCAGCACCCGGACAGGGGGGATTCCCACCTTC.

This clonotype was recorded many times. The chain recombines TRBV9 with TRBJ2-3; D is tentatively TRBD1 or TRBD2 (5 bases each). The V gene lost 0 bases and the J gene lost 2 bases, with 13 bases spanning the gap. The CDR3 runs to 16 residues. Germline V CDR1 and CDR2: SGDLS, YYNGEE. CDR3 nucleotide sequence: TGTGCCAGCAGCGTAGGGAATACGGGACCCACAGATACGCAGTATTTT. Translated, it gives CASSVGNTGPTDTQYF. Variable domain in full (rest from reference TRBV9 and TRBJ2-3): DSGVTQTPKHLITATGQRVTLRCSPRSGDLSVYWYQQSLDQGLQFLIQYYNGEERAKGNILERFSAQQFPDLHSELNLSSLELGDSALYFCASSVGNTGPTDTQYFGPGTRLTVL.

At least ten counts were recorded for this clonotype. The chain is built from TRBV29-1 and TRBJ2-1; D not resolved. The length of the CDR3 is 13 residues. The germline V gene has CDR1 SQVTM and CDR2 ANQGSEA. Trimming stripped 3 bases from V and 10 bases from J, with 16 bases between. The CDR3 protein is CSVESSEINEQFF. The CDR3 region has the DNA TGCAGCGTTGAGTCCTCGGAGATTAACGAGCAGTTCTTC.

This clonotype has at least ten counts. This may come from a read error, since a much larger clone is one base off. The CDR3 loop reads CASSLGPSVLGGQETQYF. CDR3 coding DNA: TGTGCCAGCAGCTTGGGGCCCTCCGTCCTAGGGGGGCAAGAGACCCAGTACTTC. V is TRBV5-6 and J is TRBJ2-5; tentatively, D is TRBD1 or TRBD2 (6 bases each). V lost 0 bases and J lost 2, with 20 bases in between. CDR3 length: 18 amino acids. Germline CDR1 is SGHDT and CDR2 is YYEEEE.

Many counts were recorded for this clonotype. The rearrangement links TRBV20-1 to TRBJ2-1, with D perhaps matching TRBD2 (5 bases). The germline V and J ends were trimmed by 0 bases and 0 bases, with 12 bases remaining between them. The CDR3 is made up of 16 amino acids. In germline, CDR1 is DFQATT, CDR2 SNEGSKA (reference sequence). Here the CDR3 DNA reads TGCAGTGCTAGAGATCCGGCGGGTTTCTCCTACAATGAGCAGTTCTTC. It translates to CSARDPAGFSYNEQFF.

About this clonotype itself: The junction departs from the called germline gene at one end, perhaps through a read error. J is TRBJ2-4 and V is TRBV28, with D uncertain. Germline CDR1 MDHEN, CDR2 SYDVKM. This CDR3 has 16 amino acids. The CDR3 is CVSSPTGVVAKNIQYF. CDR3 DNA: TGTGTCAGCAGTCCAACGGGTGTGGTGGCCAAAAACATTCAGTACTTC.

This clonotype is judged medium-sized. This chain links TRBV20-1 with TRBJ2-5, with a possible D match to TRBD1 (6 bases). Trimming stripped 4 bases from V and 6 bases from J, with 12 bases between. The CDR3 extends over 12 amino acids. Germline CDR1 DFQATT, CDR2 SNEGSKA (reference sequence). The CDR3 is CSANRVDKTQYF. The CDR3 DNA follows: TGCAGTGCTAACAGGGTCGATAAGACCCAGTACTTC.

The rearrangement uses TRBV7-3 and TRBJ1-5; 7 bases are a match to TRBD1. The J segment lost 2 bases and the V segment lost 5 bases, leaving 21 bases of the junction unmatched. The CDR3 length is 20 residues. Germline CDR1 SGHTA, CDR2 FQGTGA. Here the CDR3 DNA reads TGTGCCAGCAGCCTCATGACATCCGAGGACAGGCGGGGAGGCAATCAGCCCCAGCATTTT. Its protein is CASSLMTSEDRRGGNQPQHF.

The sample holds many counts of this clonotype. This chain joins TRBV6-5 and TRBJ2-5; no clear D. Germline CDR1 and CDR2: MNHEY and SVGAGI. The CDR3 totals 16 residues. With 0 bases removed from V and 3 bases from J, the gap between germline ends came to 14 bases. The DNA of the CDR3 is TGTGCCAGCAGTTACTCGATGGCTTATTCAAAAGAGACCCAGTACTTC. Amino acid sequence: CASSYSMAYSKETQYF.

For this clonotype: This may come from a read error, since a much larger clone is one base off. The rearrangement joins TRBV7-2 to TRBJ1-1, with no clear D. CDR1 SGHTA and CDR2 FQGNSA come from the germline V gene. CDR3 length: 10 amino acids. Here the CDR3 DNA reads TGTGCCAGCAGCCCCCTTTCTGCTTCCTTT. Its protein is CASSPLSASF.